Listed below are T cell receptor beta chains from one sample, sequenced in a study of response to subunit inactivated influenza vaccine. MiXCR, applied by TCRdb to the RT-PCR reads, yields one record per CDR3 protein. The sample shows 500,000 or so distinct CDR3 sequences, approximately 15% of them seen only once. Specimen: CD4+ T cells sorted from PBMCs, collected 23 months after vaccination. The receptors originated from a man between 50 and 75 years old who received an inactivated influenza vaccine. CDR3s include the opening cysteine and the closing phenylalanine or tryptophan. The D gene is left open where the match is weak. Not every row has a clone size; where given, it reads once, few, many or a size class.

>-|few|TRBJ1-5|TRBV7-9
TGTGCCAGCAGCTTTGAGGGCAATCAGCCCCAGCATTTT
CASSFEGNQPQHF
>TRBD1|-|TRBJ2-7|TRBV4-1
TGCGCCAGCAGCCTGGGACAGGCCTTACTTTTCGAGCAGTACTTC
CASSLGQALLFEQYF
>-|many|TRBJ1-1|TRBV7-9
TGTGCCAGCACCATTATGGGGCAGGGAGCTTTCTTT
CASTIMGQGAFF
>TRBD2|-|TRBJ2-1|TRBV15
TGTGCCACCAGAAGAGTAGCGGGATTTTACAATGAGCAGTTCTTC
CATRRVAGFYNEQFF
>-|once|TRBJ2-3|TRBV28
TGTGCCATAAAAAGGGGTAGCACAGATACGCAGTATTTT
CAIKRGSTDTQYF
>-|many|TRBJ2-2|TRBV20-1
TGCAGTGCTAGAGCGGGGTCAGAGAACACCGGGGAGCTGTTTTTT
CSARAGSENTGELFF
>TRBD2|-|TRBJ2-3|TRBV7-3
TGTGCCAGCAGCGTAGTTGGGACTAGCGGGAGCGCAGATACGCAGTATTTT
CASSVVGTSGSADTQYF
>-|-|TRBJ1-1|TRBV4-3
TGCGCCAGCAGCCAAGACCCCGTTGCAGGGACTGAAGCTTTCTTT
CASSQDPVAGTEAFF
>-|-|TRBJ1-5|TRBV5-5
TGTGCCAGCAGCTTGGGAGCGGGGGTTACTCAGCCCCAGCATTTT
CASSLGAGVTQPQHF
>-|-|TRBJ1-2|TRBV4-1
TGCGCCAGCAGCAGGTCAGGGTGGAACTATGGCTACACCTTC
CASSRSGWNYGYTF
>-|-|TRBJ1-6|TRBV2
TGTGCCAGCAGTGAGGGGGTAGGGGCGCCAAATTCACCCCTCCACTTT
CASSEGVGAPNSPLHF
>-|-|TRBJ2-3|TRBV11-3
TGTGCCAGCAGCTTCGACGGGAGCACAGATACGCAGTATTTT
CASSFDGSTDTQYF
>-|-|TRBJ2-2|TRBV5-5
TGTGCCAGCAGCCCCGGAGGGCTCAACGGGGAGCTGTTTTTT
CASSPGGLNGELFF
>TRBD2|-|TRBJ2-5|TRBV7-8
TGTGCCAGCATCTATCGGGGGGAAGGGACCCAGTACTTC
CASIYRGEGTQYF
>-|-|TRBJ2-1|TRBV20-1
TGCAGTGCTAGGTCTGGCAGTCGCGAGCAGTTCTTC
CSARSGSREQFF
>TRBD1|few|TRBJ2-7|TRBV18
TGTGCCAGCTCCCCCTCGGCAGGGGGCGAACCGTACTTC
CASSPSAGGEPYF
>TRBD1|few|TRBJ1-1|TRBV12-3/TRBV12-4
TGTGCCAGCAGTCAAACCCCCGGGACAGGGAACACTGAAGCTTTCTTT
CASSQTPGTGNTEAFF
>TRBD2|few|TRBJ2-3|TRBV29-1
TGCAGCGTTGTTCTAGCGGGAGGGGGTACGCAGTATTTT
CSVVLAGGGTQYF
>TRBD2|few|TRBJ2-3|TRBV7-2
TGTGCCAGCAGCTTAGGGGGATGGCTAGCGGGGATTACGCAGTATTTT
CASSLGGWLAGITQYF
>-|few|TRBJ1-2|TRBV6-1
TGTGCCAGCAGGGGCACAGCCTATCCTACCTCCTCCGTTAACTATGGCTACACCTTC
CASRGTAYPTSSVNYGYTF
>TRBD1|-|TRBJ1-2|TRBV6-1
TGTGCCAGCCATACTGGCAGGGGGAATGGCTACACCTTC
CASHTGRGNGYTF
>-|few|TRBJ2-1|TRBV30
TGTGCCTGGAGTGTCTCTCTAGCGCGCAATGAGCAGTTCTTC
CAWSVSLARNEQFF
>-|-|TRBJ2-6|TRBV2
TGTGCCAGCAGTTTGGGGGGGCGCAGCTCTGGGGCCAACGTCCTGACTTTC
CASSLGGRSSGANVLTF
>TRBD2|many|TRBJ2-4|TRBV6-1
TGTGCCAGCAGTCTAACTAGCGGGGGTTCCAAAAACATTCAGTACTTC
CASSLTSGGSKNIQYF
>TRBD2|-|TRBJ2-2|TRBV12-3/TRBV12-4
TGTGCCAGCAGTTCCGGACTAGCGGAAGGAATACGGGAGCTGTTTTTT
CASSSGLAEGIRELFF
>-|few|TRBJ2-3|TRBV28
TGTGCCAGCAGTTTATGGGCTACCCGCACAGATACGCAGTATTTT
CASSLWATRTDTQYF
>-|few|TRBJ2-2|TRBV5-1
TGCGCCAGCAGCTTGGTATCTCGGAACACCGGGGAGCTGTTTTTT
CASSLVSRNTGELFF
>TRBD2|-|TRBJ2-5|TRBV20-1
TGCAGTGCTACCAGGACTAGCCGTGAGACCCAGTACTTC
CSATRTSRETQYF
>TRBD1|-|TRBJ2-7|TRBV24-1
TGTGCCACCAGTGATTCCGGGACAGCGGCTTACGAGCAGTACTTC
CATSDSGTAAYEQYF
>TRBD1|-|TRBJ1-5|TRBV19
TGTGCCAGTAGAGGGACAGGGGACCCTAGCAATCAGCCCCAGCATTTT
CASRGTGDPSNQPQHF
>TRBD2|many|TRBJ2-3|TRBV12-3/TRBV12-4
TGTGCCAGCAGTTTTACTAGCGGGGGAACAGATACGCAGTATTTT
CASSFTSGGTDTQYF
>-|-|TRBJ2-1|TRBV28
TGTGCCAGCAGTTTACCCCTCAGGACCTACTCCTACAATGAGCAGTTCTTC
CASSLPLRTYSYNEQFF
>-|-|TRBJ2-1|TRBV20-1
TGCAGTGCTAGGCGCCGGGGGGCTTCATACAATGAGCAGTTCTTC
CSARRRGASYNEQFF
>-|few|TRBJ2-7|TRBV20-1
TGCAGTGCTAGCCTGGCTAGCCGCGACTCCTACGAGCAGTACTTC
CSASLASRDSYEQYF
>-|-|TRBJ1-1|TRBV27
TGTGCCAGCGGCCCTGGGGGAATGAACACTGAAGCTTTCTTT
CASGPGGMNTEAFF
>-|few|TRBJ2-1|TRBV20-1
TGCAGTGCTAGGAGCAAATCTTTTGTAGGCTACAATGAGCAGTTCTTC
CSARSKSFVGYNEQFF
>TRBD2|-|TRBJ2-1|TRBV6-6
TGTGCCAGCAGCCCGACTAGCGTTGAGCAGTTCTTC
CASSPTSVEQFF
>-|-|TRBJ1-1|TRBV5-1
TGCGCCAGCAGCTTGGGTCGGTCGATACTGAACACTGAAGCTTTCTTT
CASSLGRSILNTEAFF
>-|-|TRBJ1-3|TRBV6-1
TGTGCCAGCACTCGCACGAGGGCGTCTGGAAACACCATATATTTT
CASTRTRASGNTIYF
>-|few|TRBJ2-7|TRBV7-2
TGTGCCAGCAGCTTAGGCCCCAGTCAATACTACGAGCAGTACTTC
CASSLGPSQYYEQYF